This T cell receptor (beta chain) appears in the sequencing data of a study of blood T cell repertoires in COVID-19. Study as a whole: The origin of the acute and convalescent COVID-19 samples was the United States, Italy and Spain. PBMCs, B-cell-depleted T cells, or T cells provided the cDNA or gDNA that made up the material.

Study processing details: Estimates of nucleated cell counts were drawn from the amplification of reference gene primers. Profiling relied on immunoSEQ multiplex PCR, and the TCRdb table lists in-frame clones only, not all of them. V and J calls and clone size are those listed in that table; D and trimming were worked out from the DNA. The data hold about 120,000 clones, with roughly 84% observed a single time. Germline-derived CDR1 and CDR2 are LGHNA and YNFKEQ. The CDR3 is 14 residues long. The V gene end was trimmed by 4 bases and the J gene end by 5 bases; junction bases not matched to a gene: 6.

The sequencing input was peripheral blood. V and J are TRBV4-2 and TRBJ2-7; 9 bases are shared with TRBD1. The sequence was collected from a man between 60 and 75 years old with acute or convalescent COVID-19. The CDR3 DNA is TGTGCCAGCAGCCCGGGACAGGGAAACGACGAGCAGTACTTC. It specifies CASSPGQGNDEQYF.